The rows below give T cell receptor beta chains drawn from one sample of a study of shared clonotypes between healthy human individuals. Sequenced by immunoSEQ multiplex PCR; TCRdb stores in-frame clones only, minus some. The sample yields hundreds of thousands of clones, about 82% seen once. Sequenced: PBMCs. The receptors stem from a middle-aged woman in good health. Some clones in this sample may be carry-over from other donors' samples. CDR3s include the opening cysteine and the closing phenylalanine or tryptophan. Each record gives: V gene, J gene, clone size, D gene, CDR3 protein, CDR3 DNA. A D gene is named only where the DNA matches it firmly. The size of a clone is reported for some rows only, either as once, few or many, or as a class for expanded clones.

TRBV11-2	TRBJ2-1	.	TRBD2	CASSRGLAGTFPNEQFF	TGTGCCAGCAGCCGAGGACTAGCGGGCACCTTTCCCAATGAGCAGTTCTTC
TRBV18	TRBJ1-1	few	.	CASSPSGNTEAFF	TGTGCCAGCTCCCCCTCCGGCAACACTGAAGCTTTCTTT
TRBV19	TRBJ2-7	.	TRBD2	CASSFDQAGGIYEQYF	TGTGCCAGTAGCTTCGATCAAGCGGGAGGGATCTACGAGCAGTACTTC
TRBV25-1	TRBJ2-1	.	TRBD2	CASGGGTSGNNEQFF	TGTGCCAGCGGGGGGGGGACTAGCGGAAACAATGAGCAGTTCTTC
TRBV27	TRBJ1-2	.	.	CASSFPGRRGYTF	TGTGCCAGCAGTTTTCCGGGACGGCGGGGCTACACCTTC
TRBV9	TRBJ2-7	.	TRBD1	CASSARDRVFSPYEQYF	TGTGCCAGCAGCGCCAGGGACAGGGTCTTTTCCCCCTACGAGCAGTACTTC
TRBV7-8	TRBJ2-7	.	TRBD1	CASSGSWDRNSYEQYF	TGTGCCAGCAGCGGTTCCTGGGACAGAAACTCCTACGAGCAGTACTTC
TRBV5-1	TRBJ1-4	few	.	CASSQTSDEKLFF	TGCGCCAGCAGCCAAACGTCCGACGAAAAACTGTTTTTT
TRBV5-1	TRBJ2-7	.	.	CASSLVHDIGEQYF	TGCGCCAGCAGCCTGGTACACGATATCGGCGAGCAGTACTTC
TRBV28	TRBJ2-5	.	TRBD2	CASSALAGVRETQYF	TGTGCCAGCAGTGCCTTGGCGGGAGTTAGGGAGACCCAGTACTTC
TRBV2	TRBJ2-5	.	.	CASSETPGAQYF	TGTGCCAGCAGTGAAACTCCAGGGGCCCAGTACTTC
TRBV23-1	TRBJ2-7	.	.	CASSQSFGSSSYEQYF	TGCGCCAGCAGTCAATCTTTTGGGTCGAGCTCCTACGAGCAGTACTTC
TRBV14	TRBJ2-7	.	.	CASSQVGSSYEQYF	TGTGCCAGCTCCCAAGTTGGCAGTTCCTACGAGCAGTACTTC
TRBV28	TRBJ2-3	.	TRBD2	CASSPRTRRTTDTQYF	TGTGCCAGCAGTCCACGGACTAGACGGACCACAGATACGCAGTATTTT
TRBV7-9	TRBJ1-2	.	TRBD1	CASSLQDRAPYGYTF	TGTGCCAGCAGCCTCCAGGACAGGGCGCCCTATGGCTACACCTTC
TRBV9	TRBJ2-2	once	.	CASSVVQTGELFF	TGTGCCAGCAGCGTAGTCCAGACCGGGGAGCTGTTTTTT
TRBV28	TRBJ1-5	.	.	CASSLLSLARPSNQPQHF	TGTGCCAGCAGTTTACTCTCCTTGGCCCGGCCAAGCAATCAGCCCCAGCATTTT
TRBV7-9	TRBJ1-4	few	.	CASSSPQRSTNEKLFF	TGTGCCAGCAGCTCCCCTCAGCGGTCAACTAATGAAAAACTGTTTTTT
TRBV28	TRBJ1-2	.	.	CASSTGIDGYTF	TGTGCCAGCAGCACCGGGATAGATGGCTACACCTTC
TRBV14	TRBJ2-6	.	.	CASSQVGPVSGANVLTF	TGTGCCAGCAGCCAAGTGGGACCGGTCTCTGGGGCCAACGTCCTGACTTTC
TRBV19	TRBJ1-2	.	.	CASSMRQGWGYTF	TGTGCCAGTAGTATGAGGCAGGGATGGGGCTACACCTTC
TRBV7-9	TRBJ2-1	.	.	CASSFGQSSYNEQFF	TGTGCCAGCAGCTTCGGACAGAGCTCCTACAATGAGCAGTTCTTC
TRBV9	TRBJ2-3	.	.	CASSVGGHLTDTQYF	TGTGCCAGCAGCGTAGGAGGACACCTCACAGATACGCAGTATTTT
TRBV5-1	TRBJ2-3	once	.	CASSSQGGADTQYF	TGCGCCAGCAGCTCGCAGGGTGGAGCAGATACGCAGTATTTT
TRBV25-1	TRBJ2-7	.	.	CASSAATGPREQYF	TGTGCCAGCAGTGCGGCCACGGGGCCGCGGGAGCAGTACTTC
TRBV6-6	TRBJ1-6	many	TRBD1	CASSYSPDRGSPLHF	TGTGCCAGCAGTTACTCCCCTGACAGGGGTTCACCCCTCCACTTT
TRBV27	TRBJ2-7	.	TRBD1	CASRTGTGVNEQYF	TGTGCCAGCAGAACCGGGACAGGGGTTAACGAGCAGTACTTC
TRBV28	TRBJ1-2	.	TRBD1	CASSYNWDSNYGYTF	TGTGCCAGCAGTTACAACTGGGACAGCAACTATGGCTACACCTTC
TRBV10-3	TRBJ2-2	.	TRBD2	CAISDPSGRTTGELFF	TGTGCCATCAGTGATCCTAGCGGGAGGACAACCGGGGAGCTGTTTTTT
TRBV7-3	TRBJ2-1	few	TRBD2	CASSPGLALVNEQFF	TGTGCCAGCAGTCCCGGACTAGCGTTAGTGAATGAGCAGTTCTTC